These 17 T cell receptor beta chains came from one sample sequenced in a study of T cell repertoires in cytomegalovirus infection. Their antigen targets remain unknown. TCRdb used MiXCR to reprocess the reads, holding one entry per CDR3 protein. This table holds 830,000 or so distinct CDR3 sequences, around a third found once. This material consisted of cultured CD8+ T cells from PBMCs, taken from culture after CMV antigen stimulation. These receptors were obtained from a human donor in good health (CMV status not recorded). Some clones in this sample may be carry-over from other donors' samples.

CDR3 loop: CASIIKESIWETQYF. The CDR3 region has the DNA TGTGCCAGTATAATCAAGGAGTCCATATGGGAGACCCAGTACTTC. This chain links TRBV2 with TRBJ2-5; unclear D gene. This CDR3 is 15 amino acids long. Trimming took off 9 bases at V and 5 bases at J, with 22 bases between the two ends. Germline assignment: CDR1 SNHLY and CDR2 FYNNEI.

CDR3 coding DNA: TGTGCCAGCAGTGAAGTCTATCTAGAGGGACTAATTCAGTACTTC. This translates into CASSEVYLEGLIQYF. The V and J genes are TRBV6-1 and TRBJ2-4; 7 bases are a match to TRBD2. Germline CDR1 is MNHNS and CDR2 is SASEGT. There are 15 residues in the CDR3. Losses at the gene ends were 1 base for V and 10 bases for J; bases not matched to a gene: 10.

Only a few counts were recorded for this clonotype. This sequence joins TRBV5-4 and TRBJ2-7; D is unresolved. Germline V lookup: CDR1 SGHNT, CDR2 YYREEE (reference sequence). The CDR3 runs to 16 residues. V was clipped by 1 base and J by 4 bases, with 18 bases between them. The DNA for the CDR3 is TGTGCCAGCAGCTTGTCAATCGGTCCGTCCGGGTACGAGCAGTACTTC. Translated, it gives CASSLSIGPSGYEQYF.

This clonotype turned up a few times. V and J are TRBV2 and TRBJ2-2; 7 positions agree with TRBD1. This CDR3 is 16 amino acids long. Trimming at V came to 6 bases and at J to 1 base, leaving 8 bases not matched to a gene. CDR1 is SNHLY, CDR2 FYNNEI, per germline. The CDR3 sequence: CASRGEGAGNTGELFF. The CDR3 bases are TGTGCCAGCAGGGGCGAGGGGGCCGGGAACACCGGGGAGCTGTTTTTT.

This clonotype appeared once. One end of the junction does not line up with germline, which may come from a read error. This chain joins TRBV6-2 or TRBV6-3 and TRBJ2-1; 13 positions match TRBD2. There are 16 residues in the CDR3. Germline CDR1 is MNHEY and CDR2 is SVGEGT. CDR3 amino acids: CASSGLAGDTYNEQLF. CDR3 coding DNA: TGTGCCAGCAGTGGACTAGCGGGGGACACTTACAATGAGCAGCTCTTC.

This clonotype was counted between two and nine times. This CDR3 is CASTQARTAYEQYV. The CDR3 DNA reads as TGTGCCAGCACCCAAGCTAGGACGGCCTACGAGCAGTACGTC. The chain uses TRBV6-2 or TRBV6-3 and TRBJ2-7; D is unclear. Germline V gene lookup returns CDR1 MNHEY and CDR2 SVGEGT. The CDR3 extends over 14 amino acids. V shed 7 bases and J shed 2 bases, with 15 bases lying between them.

The rearrangement joins TRBV27 to TRBJ1-2; D is unresolved. The ends were cut back, 2 bases at V and 4 bases at J, with 14 bases in the middle. CDR3 length equals 15 residues. From germline, CDR1 is MNHEY and CDR2 SMNVEV (reference sequence). The CDR3 DNA sequence: TGTGCCAGCAGTTTAAACCCAGCCGACATCTATGGCTACACCTTC. Protein: CASSLNPADIYGYTF.

In the case of this clonotype: A much larger clonotype is one base distant, so this may be a read error. The chain links TRBV7-2 to TRBJ2-1, with TRBD2 matching 9 bases. The length of the CDR3 is 19 residues. Germline V lookup: CDR1 SGHTA, CDR2 FQGNSA. After removal of 3 bases from V and 8 bases from J, the junction contained 20 bases not matched to a gene. The CDR3 DNA reads TGTGCCAGCAGCTTGGGGGCCCCGGCTAGCGGGGCCCCGGGTTATGAGCAGTTCTTC. Residues: CASSLGAPASGAPGYEQFF. Based on the CDR3 plus reference TRBV7-2 and TRBJ2-1, the full variable domain is GAGVSQSPSNKVTEKGKDVELRCDPISGHTALYWYRQSLGQGLEFLIYFQGNSAPDKSGLPSDRFSAERTGGSVSTLTIQRTQQEDSAVYLCASSLGAPASGAPGYEQFFGPGTRLTVL.

There are a few counts of this clonotype. The genes are TRBV6-1 and TRBJ2-1; tentative D call: TRBD1 (6 bases). This CDR3 is 13 amino acids long. Trimming removed 6 bases at V and 3 bases at J, with 9 bases between. CDR1 and CDR2 from the germline V gene are MNHNS and SASEGT. The CDR3 DNA reads TGTGCCAGCAGATGGGACATCTACAATGAGCAGTTCTTC. Translation gives CASRWDIYNEQFF.

This clonotype has only a few counts. V gene TRBV11-3 combines with J gene TRBJ2-2; the D is unclear. Germline assignment: CDR1 SGHNT and CDR2 YENEEA. The V gene lost 5 bases and the J gene lost 8 bases, with 12 bases spanning the gap. The CDR3 contains 13 residues. The chain's CDR3 is CASSPSPLGELFF. The DNA of the CDR3 is TGTGCCAGCAGCCCAAGCCCTCTGGGGGAGCTGTTTTTT.

This clonotype showed up just a few times. The rearrangement links TRBV28 to TRBJ1-1, with TRBD1 identical over 10 bases. V lost 9 bases to trimming and J lost 5 bases; unmatched junction nucleotides: 6. There are 13 residues in the CDR3. The germline gives CDR1 MDHEN, CDR2 SYDVKM. This CDR3 is CASLDRGVTEAFF. As DNA, the CDR3 is TGTGCCAGTCTGGACAGGGGGGTTACTGAAGCTTTCTTT.

The genes are TRBV6-2 or TRBV6-3 and TRBJ2-3; D might be TRBD2 (5 bases). Germline V CDR1 and CDR2: MNHEY, SVGEGT. The ends were cut back, 2 bases at V and 1 base at J, with 13 bases in the middle. The CDR3 has 16 amino acids. This CDR3 is CASSYPTTGGTDTQYF. The DNA for the CDR3 is TGTGCCAGCAGTTACCCAACAACCGGGGGCACAGATACGCAGTATTTT.

As for this clonotype: A much larger clone sits a single nucleotide away, making a read error possible. The chain is built from TRBV7-2 and TRBJ2-5; TRBD1 matches 7 bases. Germline trimming cut 4 bases from V and 5 bases from J; bases unmatched to any gene: 10. The V gene's germline CDR1 is SGHTA and CDR2 FQGNSA. This CDR3 comprises 15 residues. CDR3 protein: CASSSSEGGLETQYF. CDR3 DNA: TGTGCCAGCAGCTCCTCAGAAGGGGGCCTGGAGACCCAGTACTTC.

This clonotype was found a few times. The chain is built from TRBV7-9 and TRBJ1-1; 8 bases are a match to TRBD1. This CDR3 has 17 amino acids. Per the germline V gene, CDR1 is SEHNR and CDR2 is FQNEAQ (reference sequence). The trim removed 6 bases at V and 0 bases at J, leaving 12 bases unmatched. CDR3 coding DNA: TGTGCCAGCAGTTCGGGGGCAGGGGGCGCCATGAACACTGAAGCTTTCTTT. This encodes CASSSGAGGAMNTEAFF. The full variable domain, in which reference TRBV7-9 and TRBJ1-1 provide the parts outside the CDR3, is DTGVSQNPRHKITKRGQNVTFRCDPISEHNRLYWYRQTLGQGPEFLTYFQNEAQLEKSRLLSDRFSAERPKGSFSTLEIQRTEQGDSAMYLCASSSGAGGAMNTEAFFGQGTRLTVV.

This chain joins TRBV28 and TRBJ2-4; D tentatively reads TRBD1 or TRBD2 (5 bases each). Germline CDR1 reads MDHEN; CDR2 reads SYDVKM. The CDR3 totals 14 residues. V lost 6 bases, J lost 5 bases, and 14 bases lay in between. The CDR3 here is CASSLRDGQNIQYF. The CDR3 DNA is TGTGCCAGCAGCCTCCGGGACGGCCAAAACATTCAGTACTTC.

This clonotype was seen more than once but under ten times. V gene TRBV6-1 combines with J gene TRBJ2-7; tentatively, D is TRBD1 (5 bases). CDR1 and CDR2 from the germline V gene are MNHNS and SASEGT. Trimming pared 2 bases from V and 1 base from J, leaving 15 bases between. The CDR3 consists of 16 residues. The CDR3 loop reads CASSETDTVFSYEQYF. Written as DNA, the CDR3 is TGTGCCAGCAGTGAAACGGACACCGTGTTTTCCTACGAGCAGTACTTC.

This clonotype was seen ten or more times. The V call is TRBV7-8, the J call TRBJ2-7; unclear D gene. This CDR3 has 15 amino acids. With 2 bases removed from V and 0 bases from J, the gap between germline ends came to 11 bases. Germline assignment: CDR1 SGHVS and CDR2 FQNEAQ. The CDR3 DNA sequence: TGTGCCAGCAGCTTAAATTTTGGCAGCTCCTACGAGCAGTACTTC. Residues: CASSLNFGSSYEQYF.